The rows below give T cell receptor beta chains drawn from one sample of a study of beta chain features in type 1 diabetes. The table came from immunoSEQ multiplex PCR; TCRdb's copy has only in-frame clones and leaves some out. This repertoire shows roughly 290,000 clones, approximately 8% found once; its top ten account for roughly 1%. Sequenced: central memory CD4+ T cells from blood. The receptors shown here come from a woman younger than 35 in good health. CDR3s include the opening cysteine and the closing phenylalanine or tryptophan. The order of the fields is clone size, J gene, V gene, D gene, CDR3 protein, CDR3 DNA. A D gene is named only where the DNA matches it firmly. A row's size may be missing; if present it is once, few, many or a size class.

size: -
J: TRBJ1-5
V: TRBV2
D: -
CDR3: CASRDTGNQPQHF
DNA: TGTGCCAGCAGAGACACGGGCAATCAGCCCCAGCATTTT

size: many
J: TRBJ1-1
V: TRBV16
D: -
CDR3: CASSQEGQGTEAFF
DNA: TGTGCCAGCAGCCAAGAGGGGCAGGGCACTGAAGCTTTCTTT

size: few
J: TRBJ2-7
V: TRBV15
D: -
CDR3: CATGAPGDYEQYF
DNA: TGTGCCACCGGGGCACCCGGGGACTACGAGCAGTACTTC

size: -
J: TRBJ1-6
V: TRBV6-6
D: TRBD1
CDR3: CASTQGDPGRNSPLHF
DNA: TGTGCCAGCACCCAGGGGGACCCCGGTAGGAATTCACCCCTCCACTTT

size: -
J: TRBJ1-2
V: TRBV5-1
D: TRBD1
CDR3: CASSLDAGGNYGYTF
DNA: TGCGCCAGCAGCTTGGATGCAGGGGGCAACTATGGCTACACCTTC

size: -
J: TRBJ2-5
V: TRBV15
D: -
CDR3: CATRLGGETQYF
DNA: TGTGCCACCAGACTAGGGGGAGAGACCCAGTACTTC

size: many
J: TRBJ2-7
V: TRBV13
D: -
CDR3: CASSLKGGGEQYF
DNA: TGTGCCAGCAGCTTAAAGGGTGGAGGCGAGCAGTACTTC

size: few
J: TRBJ2-3
V: TRBV29-1
D: -
CDR3: CSGVLTDTQYF
DNA: TGCAGCGGCGTCTTAACGGATACGCAGTATTTT

size: many
J: TRBJ1-3
V: TRBV28
D: -
CDR3: CASSLTRVDGNTIYF
DNA: TGTGCCAGCAGTTTAACCAGGGTTGATGGAAACACCATATATTTT

size: few
J: TRBJ2-7
V: TRBV6-6
D: TRBD1
CDR3: CASSRTGSNYEQYF
DNA: TGTGCCAGCAGTAGGACAGGCAGTAACTACGAGCAGTACTTC

size: -
J: TRBJ2-7
V: TRBV6-5
D: -
CDR3: CASRLTTAGNYEQYF
DNA: TGTGCCAGCAGACTTACGACCGCGGGAAACTACGAGCAGTACTTC

size: -
J: TRBJ2-3
V: TRBV9
D: -
CDR3: CASSLNSRTDTQYF
DNA: TGTGCCAGCAGCTTGAACAGCCGCACAGATACGCAGTATTTT

size: few
J: TRBJ2-1
V: TRBV28
D: -
CDR3: CASGGRSSYNEQFF
DNA: TGTGCCAGCGGGGGTCGGAGCTCCTACAATGAGCAGTTCTTC

size: -
J: TRBJ1-4
V: TRBV7-8
D: -
CDR3: CASSFGINEKLFF
DNA: TGTGCCAGCAGCTTCGGCATTAATGAAAAACTGTTTTTT

size: -
J: TRBJ2-1
V: TRBV9
D: TRBD1
CDR3: CASSVEGGTVYNEQFF
DNA: TGTGCCAGCAGCGTAGAGGGTGGGACAGTCTACAATGAGCAGTTCTTC

size: -
J: TRBJ2-7
V: TRBV7-8
D: TRBD2
CDR3: CASSLGGLGGRRHEQYF
DNA: TGTGCCAGCAGCCTAGGGGGACTAGGCGGGAGGCGTCATGAGCAGTACTTC

size: many
J: TRBJ2-1
V: TRBV2
D: -
CDR3: CASESQRGAQAQFF
DNA: TGTGCCAGCGAGTCCCAACGGGGCGCCCAAGCCCAGTTCTTC

size: -
J: TRBJ1-3
V: TRBV6-5
D: -
CDR3: CASSYAGQRGNTIYF
DNA: TGTGCCAGCAGTTATGCAGGCCAGAGAGGAAACACCATATATTTT

size: -
J: TRBJ1-2
V: TRBV7-2
D: TRBD1
CDR3: CASSKGQGYGYTF
DNA: TGTGCCAGCAGTAAAGGACAGGGCTATGGCTACACCTTC

size: -
J: TRBJ1-2
V: TRBV25-1
D: TRBD1
CDR3: CASRAGTGIYGYTF
DNA: TGTGCCAGCAGAGCCGGGACAGGGATCTATGGCTACACCTTC

size: -
J: TRBJ1-2
V: TRBV28
D: -
CDR3: CASPGPYGYTF
DNA: TGTGCCAGTCCAGGCCCCTATGGCTACACCTTC

size: -
J: TRBJ2-5
V: TRBV5-4
D: TRBD1
CDR3: CASSFGDRGETQYF
DNA: TGTGCCAGCAGCTTTGGGGACAGAGGGGAGACCCAGTACTTC

size: many
J: TRBJ1-1
V: TRBV28
D: TRBD1
CDR3: CASRRTGMNTEAFF
DNA: TGTGCCAGCAGGAGGACAGGTATGAACACTGAAGCTTTCTTT

size: -
J: TRBJ2-3
V: TRBV5-1
D: -
CDR3: CASSFGSGLTDTQYF
DNA: TGCGCCAGCAGCTTTGGGAGCGGTCTCACAGATACGCAGTATTTT

size: many
J: TRBJ1-2
V: TRBV14
D: -
CDR3: CASSQGANYGYTF
DNA: TGTGCCAGCAGCCAAGGGGCTAACTATGGCTACACCTTC

size: -
J: TRBJ2-3
V: TRBV28
D: TRBD2
CDR3: CASAAGGEATDTQYF
DNA: TGTGCCAGCGCGGCCGGGGGGGAGGCCACAGATACGCAGTATTTT

size: -
J: TRBJ1-3
V: TRBV30
D: -
CDR3: CAWSGDGWNTIYF
DNA: TGTGCCTGGAGTGGGGACGGTTGGAACACCATATATTTT

size: few
J: TRBJ2-4
V: TRBV5-8
D: -
CDR3: CASSLQTGTNIQYF
DNA: TGTGCCAGCAGTTTGCAAACAGGGACAAACATTCAGTACTTC

size: -
J: TRBJ2-2
V: TRBV30
D: -
CDR3: CAWSVGSSDTGELFF
DNA: TGTGCCTGGAGTGTGGGCTCATCGGACACCGGGGAGCTGTTTTTT